This TCR beta chain was identified in a study of cytomegalovirus exposure and HLA in healthy donors. With 60 Vbeta and 13 Jbeta primers, the PCR was carried out. Produced via immunoSEQ multiplex PCR; TCRdb's table is partial and in-frame only. The profile shows approximately 150,000 clones, around 80% of them singletons. Points on this clone: Its antigen is unidentified.

This CDR3 spans 15 amino acids. Looked up from germline, CDR1 is MNHNS and CDR2 is SASEGT. Trimming shortened V by 4 bases and J by 4 bases, and 14 bases separated the two germline ends. Study-wide results and limits: In a later analysis, TCR beta V- and J-gene trimming showed a link to a missense DCLRE1C variant. Cytomegalovirus-associated TCR beta chains were listed, numbering under 200.

This sequence joins TRBV6-1 and TRBJ2-1; maybe TRBD2 (7 bases). Sequencing was performed on PBMCs. The receptor's source is a woman aged 25 to 39 in good health and CMV-seronegative. This chain's CDR3 is CASSGSGRGYNEQFF. The CDR3 DNA follows: TGTGCCAGCAGTGGATCAGGGAGGGGGTACAATGAGCAGTTCTTC.